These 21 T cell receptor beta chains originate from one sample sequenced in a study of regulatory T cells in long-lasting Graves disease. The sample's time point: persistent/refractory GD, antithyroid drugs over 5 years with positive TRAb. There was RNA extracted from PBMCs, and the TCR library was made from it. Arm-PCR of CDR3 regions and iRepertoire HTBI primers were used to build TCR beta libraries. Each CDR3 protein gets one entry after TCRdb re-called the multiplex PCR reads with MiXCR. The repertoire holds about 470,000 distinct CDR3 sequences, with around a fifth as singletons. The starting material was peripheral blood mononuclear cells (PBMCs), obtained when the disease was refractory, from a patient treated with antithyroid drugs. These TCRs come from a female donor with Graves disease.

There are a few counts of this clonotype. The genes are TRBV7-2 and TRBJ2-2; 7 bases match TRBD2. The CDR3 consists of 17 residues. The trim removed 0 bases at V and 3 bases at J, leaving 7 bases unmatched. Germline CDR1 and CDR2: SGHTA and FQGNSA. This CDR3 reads CASSLAPAGSYTGELFF. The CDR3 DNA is TGTGCCAGCAGCTTAGCCCCAGCGGGGAGTTACACCGGGGAGCTGTTTTTT.

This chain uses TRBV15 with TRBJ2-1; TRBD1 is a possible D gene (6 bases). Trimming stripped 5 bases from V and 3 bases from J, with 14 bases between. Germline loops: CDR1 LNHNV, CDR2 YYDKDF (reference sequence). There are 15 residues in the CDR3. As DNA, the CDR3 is TGTGCCACCAGCTCTCGGACAGCAGACTACAATGAGCAGTTCTTC. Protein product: CATSSRTADYNEQFF.

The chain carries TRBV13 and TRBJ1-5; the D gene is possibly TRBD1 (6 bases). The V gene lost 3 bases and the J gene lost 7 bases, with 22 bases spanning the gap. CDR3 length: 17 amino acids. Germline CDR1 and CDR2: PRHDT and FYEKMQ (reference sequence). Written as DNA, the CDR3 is TGTGCCAGCAGCTTTGGGGGCGGGGGGTTGTTCGGGCAGCCCCAGCATTTT. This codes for CASSFGGGGLFGQPQHF.

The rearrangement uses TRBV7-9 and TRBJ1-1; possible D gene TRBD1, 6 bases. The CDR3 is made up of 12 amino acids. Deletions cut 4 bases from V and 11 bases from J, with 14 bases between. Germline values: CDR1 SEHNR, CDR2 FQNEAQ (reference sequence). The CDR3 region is CASSSQGDRAFF. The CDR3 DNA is TGTGCCAGCAGCTCACAGGGCGATAGGGCTTTCTTT.

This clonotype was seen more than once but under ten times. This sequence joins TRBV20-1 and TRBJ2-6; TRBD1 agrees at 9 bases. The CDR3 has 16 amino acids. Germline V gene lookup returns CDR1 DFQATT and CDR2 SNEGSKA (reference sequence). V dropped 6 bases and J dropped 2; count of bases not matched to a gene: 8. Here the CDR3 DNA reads TGCAGTGCAAGTCGGGACAGGGAGCCTGGGGCCAACGTCCTGACTTTC. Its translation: CSASRDREPGANVLTF.

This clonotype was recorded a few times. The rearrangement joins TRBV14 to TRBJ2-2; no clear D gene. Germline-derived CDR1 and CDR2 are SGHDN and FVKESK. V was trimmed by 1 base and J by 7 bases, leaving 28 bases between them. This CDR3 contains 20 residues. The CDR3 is CASSQGATSGPRILGGELFF. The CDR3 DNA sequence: TGTGCCAGCAGCCAAGGTGCCACCTCCGGGCCCCGGATTTTGGGCGGGGAGCTGTTTTTT.

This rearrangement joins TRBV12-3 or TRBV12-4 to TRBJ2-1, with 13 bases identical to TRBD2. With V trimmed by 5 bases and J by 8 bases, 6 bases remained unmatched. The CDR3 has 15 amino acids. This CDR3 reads CASSPGLAGVDEQFF. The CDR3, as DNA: TGTGCCAGCAGTCCAGGACTAGCGGGGGTCGATGAGCAGTTCTTC.

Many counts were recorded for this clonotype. CDR3 sequence (DNA): TGTGCCAGCAGCCCACAGTTTAGACAGAGCTCCTACGAGCAGTACTTC. This codes for CASSPQFRQSSYEQYF. The chain uses TRBV28 and TRBJ2-7; a weak D match, TRBD1 (5 bases). The V end lost 6 bases, the J end lost 0 bases, and 18 bases lay between the germline ends. The germline CDR1 and CDR2 sequences are MDHEN and SYDVKM. The CDR3 is 16 amino acids.

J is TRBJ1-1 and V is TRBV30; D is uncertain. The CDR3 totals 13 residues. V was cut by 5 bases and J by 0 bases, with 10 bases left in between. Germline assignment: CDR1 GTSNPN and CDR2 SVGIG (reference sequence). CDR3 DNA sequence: TGTGCCTGGTCCCCGCAGTTGAACACTGAAGCTTTCTTT. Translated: CAWSPQLNTEAFF. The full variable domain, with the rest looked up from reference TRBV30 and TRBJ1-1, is SQTIHQWPATLVQPVGSPLSLECTVEGTSNPNLYWYRQAAGRGLQLLFYSVGIGQISSEVPQNLSASRPQDRQFILSSKKLLLSDSGFYLCAWSPQLNTEAFFGQGTRLTVV.

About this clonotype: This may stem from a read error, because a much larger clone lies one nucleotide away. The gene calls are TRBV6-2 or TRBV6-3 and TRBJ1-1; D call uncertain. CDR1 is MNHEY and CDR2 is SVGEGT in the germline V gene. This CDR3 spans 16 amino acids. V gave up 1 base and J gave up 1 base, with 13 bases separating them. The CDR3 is CASSYYPPPGNTEAFF. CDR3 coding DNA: TGTGCCAGCAGTTACTACCCCCCGCCCGGGAACACTGAAGCTTTCTTT.

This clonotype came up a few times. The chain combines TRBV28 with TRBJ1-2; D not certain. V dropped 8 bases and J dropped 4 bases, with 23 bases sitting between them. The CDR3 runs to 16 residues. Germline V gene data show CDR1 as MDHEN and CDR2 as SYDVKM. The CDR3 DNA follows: TGTGCCAGCCGCTTGGCCCCTCGGGCGGGAGGCTATGGCTACACCTTC. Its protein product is CASRLAPRAGGYGYTF.

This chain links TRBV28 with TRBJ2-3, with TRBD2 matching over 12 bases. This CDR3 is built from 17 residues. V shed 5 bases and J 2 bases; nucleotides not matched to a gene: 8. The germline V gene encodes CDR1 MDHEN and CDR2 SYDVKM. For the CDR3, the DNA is TGTGCCAGCAGTCCAATCACTAGCGGGAGGTTCACAGATACGCAGTATTTT. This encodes CASSPITSGRFTDTQYF.

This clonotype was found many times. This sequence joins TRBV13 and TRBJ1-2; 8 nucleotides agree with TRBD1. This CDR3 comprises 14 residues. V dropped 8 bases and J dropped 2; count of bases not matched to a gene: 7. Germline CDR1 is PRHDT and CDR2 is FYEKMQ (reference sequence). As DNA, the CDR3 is TGTGCCAGCTCACCACGGACAGGGAACTATGGCTACACCTTC. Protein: CASSPRTGNYGYTF. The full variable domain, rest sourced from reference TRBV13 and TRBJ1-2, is AAGVIQSPRHLIKEKRETATLKCYPIPRHDTVYWYQQGPGQDPQFLISFYEKMQSDKGSIPDRFSAQQFSDYHSELNMSSLELGDSALYFCASSPRTGNYGYTFGSGTRLTVV.

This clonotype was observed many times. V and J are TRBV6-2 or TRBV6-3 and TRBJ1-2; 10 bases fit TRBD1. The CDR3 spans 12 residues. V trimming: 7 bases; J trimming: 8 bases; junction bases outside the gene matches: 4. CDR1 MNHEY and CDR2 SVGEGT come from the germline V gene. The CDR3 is CASTGTGDGYTF. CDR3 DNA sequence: TGTGCCAGCACTGGGACAGGGGACGGCTACACCTTC.

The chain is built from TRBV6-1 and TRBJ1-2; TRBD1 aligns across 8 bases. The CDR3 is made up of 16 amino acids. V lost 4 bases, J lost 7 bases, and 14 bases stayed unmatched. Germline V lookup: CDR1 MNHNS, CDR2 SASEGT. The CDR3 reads CASSGSDSGQGSGYTF. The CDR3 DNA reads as TGTGCCAGCAGTGGATCCGACTCCGGACAGGGATCTGGCTACACCTTC.

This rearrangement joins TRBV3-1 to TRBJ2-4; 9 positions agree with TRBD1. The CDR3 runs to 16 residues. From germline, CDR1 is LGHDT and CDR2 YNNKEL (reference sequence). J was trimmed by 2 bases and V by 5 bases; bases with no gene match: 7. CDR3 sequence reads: CASSVGQGPTKNIQYF. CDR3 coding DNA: TGTGCCAGCAGCGTGGGACAGGGCCCAACCAAAAACATTCAGTACTTC.

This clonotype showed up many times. CDR3 coding DNA: TGTGCCAGCAGCCAAGGACAGGGGGCCGAATATGGCTACACCTTC. It encodes CASSQGQGAEYGYTF. The gene calls are TRBV11-2 and TRBJ1-2, with 11 bases that match TRBD1. From germline, CDR1 is SGHAT and CDR2 FQNNGV. CDR3 length: 15 residues. With 5 bases clipped from V and 5 bases from J, the junction kept 7 bases outside the gene matches.

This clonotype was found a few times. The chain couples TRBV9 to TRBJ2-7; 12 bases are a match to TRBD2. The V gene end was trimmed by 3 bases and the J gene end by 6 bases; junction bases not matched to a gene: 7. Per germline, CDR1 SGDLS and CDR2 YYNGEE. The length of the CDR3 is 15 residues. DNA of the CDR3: TGTGCCAGCAGCGCTAGCGGGAGGGCCACCGGCGAGCAGTACTTC. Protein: CASSASGRATGEQYF. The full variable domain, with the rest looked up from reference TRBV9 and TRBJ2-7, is DSGVTQTPKHLITATGQRVTLRCSPRSGDLSVYWYQQSLDQGLQFLIQYYNGEERAKGNILERFSAQQFPDLHSELNLSSLELGDSALYFCASSASGRATGEQYFGPGTRLTVT.

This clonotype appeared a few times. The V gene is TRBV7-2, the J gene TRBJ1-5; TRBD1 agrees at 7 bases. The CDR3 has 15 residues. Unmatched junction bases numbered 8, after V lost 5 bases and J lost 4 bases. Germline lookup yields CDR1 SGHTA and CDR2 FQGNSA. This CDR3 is CASSALQGRNQPQHF. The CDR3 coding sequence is TGTGCCAGCAGCGCATTACAGGGGAGAAATCAGCCCCAGCATTTT. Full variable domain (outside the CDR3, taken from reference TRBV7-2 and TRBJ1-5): GAGVSQSPSNKVTEKGKDVELRCDPISGHTALYWYRQSLGQGLEFLIYFQGNSAPDKSGLPSDRFSAERTGGSVSTLTIQRTQQEDSAVYLCASSALQGRNQPQHFGDGTRLSIL.

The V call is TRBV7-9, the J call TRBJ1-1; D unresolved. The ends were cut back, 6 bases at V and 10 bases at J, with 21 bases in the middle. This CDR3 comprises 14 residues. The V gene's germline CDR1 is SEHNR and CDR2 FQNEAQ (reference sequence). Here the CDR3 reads CASSSTQEGGRAFF. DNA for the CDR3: TGTGCCAGCAGTTCGACACAAGAGGGTGGTCGAGCTTTCTTT.

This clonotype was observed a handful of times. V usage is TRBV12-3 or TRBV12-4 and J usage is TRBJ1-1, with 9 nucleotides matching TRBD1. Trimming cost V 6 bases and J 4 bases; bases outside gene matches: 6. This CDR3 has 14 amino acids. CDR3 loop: CASSSQGASTEAFF. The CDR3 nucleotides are TGTGCCAGCAGCTCACAGGGGGCGTCCACTGAAGCTTTCTTT.